This TCR beta chain was profiled in a study of cytomegalovirus exposure and HLA in healthy donors. Overall study findings and caveats: Reports indicated that the classifier achieved high specificity and sensitivity in diagnosing cytomegalovirus status.

The germline gives CDR1 LNHDA, CDR2 SQIVND (reference sequence). The CDR3 totals 15 residues. With V trimmed by 2 bases and J by 2 bases, 2 bases remained unmatched. The PCR employed 60 Vbeta primers together with 13 Jbeta primers. Clones were sequenced by immunoSEQ multiplex PCR, and TCRdb holds only the in-frame ones, with some missing. The repertoire has around 180,000 clones, roughly 82% of them found once; the top ten carry around 1.2%. Concerning this clone itself: Its antigen is unknown.

Input material: PBMCs. The chain recombines TRBV19 with TRBJ2-3, with 9 bases lining up with TRBD2. The sequence derives from a girl aged 2-10 years in good health and CMV-seropositive. In DNA, the CDR3 is TGTGCCAGTAGTATACTAGCGGGGCCCACAGATACGCAGTATTTT. This codes for CASSILAGPTDTQYF.